This T cell receptor beta chain is from a study of beta chain features in type 1 diabetes listed by TCRdb under 2018. About the full investigation: No differences in mean age, gender distribution, total cell number or subset yield were found between patients and healthy donors. A total of approximately 99,000,000 sorted cells were examined across all samples, and RNA yield correlated strongly with the number of cells per subset. In the study, TCRB repertoires of sorted circulating CD4+ T cell subsets from recently diagnosed type 1 diabetes patients were compared with those of matched healthy donors. Whereas all 28 donors provided naive and central memory subsets, regulatory and stem cell-like memory subsets were isolated from just 8 patients and roughly 8 healthy donors.

A single peripheral blood draw of around 100 mL on average was collected from each donor into heparinised tubes. A BD FACSAria II was used to sort naive, central memory, regulatory and stem cell-like memory CD4+ T cells with a panel that included CD45RO, CCR7, CD25, CD127, CD95 and CD27. All sorted populations exceeded 98% purity. PBMCs were separated immediately by Lymphoprep density gradient centrifugation and were stained directly, without being cultured. Samples were stained and sorted in pairs, with one healthy donor and one patient per experiment, so that batch effects were minimized. The investigation overall reported the following: At VDJ recombination sites, type 1 diabetes patients had fewer insertions and more deleted nucleotides, which implies abnormalities in thymic rearrangement. Naive, central memory and regulatory TCRB repertoires appeared to be more similar among patients than among healthy donors. Type 1 diabetes patients showed a moderate but significant shortening of TCRB CDR3 length in all four CD4+ subsets. Because small numbers of individuals were included in the HLA sub-analyses, any influence of HLA type on TCRB rearrangement was left unresolved. Sequencing cDNA rather than genomic DNA could over-represent highly expressing activated cells, although activation and CD3 levels did not differ between groups. Shorter templates might have been favored by PCR, but patient and control samples were amplified and corrected together, so both groups would have been affected equally by any skew.

The entire isolated RNA was reverse transcribed using the High Capacity cDNA Reverse Transcription Kit, and thus expressed TCRB transcripts were sequenced. Deep immunoSEQ sequencing was performed on naive, central memory and regulatory T cell samples, with an average of around 3.4 million total reads per sample. Sorted cells were lysed in RLT buffer, and RNA was extracted using DNase-treated RNeasy Micro or Mini kits according to cell number. To prevent cross-contamination, every cell subset was processed on its own, while patient and healthy donor samples were processed together. The immunoSEQ multiplex PCR was used to amplify TCRB sequences from cDNA, yielding 87-bp fragments that span the CDR3 region. Sequencing of the amplicons was done on the Illumina HiSeq platform. As for the authors' bioinformatics: PCR bias was corrected computationally using synthetic template baselines, and reads within Hamming distance 2 were collapsed, with unmergeable singletons discarded. Reads were aligned against IMGT so that V, D and J genes, CDR3 length and insertions or deletions at six rearrangement sites could be assigned. Clonotype counts were normalized to sorted cell number within each subset before computing true diversity and Gini coefficients with the tcR R package. Repertoire sharing was quantified using the overlap coefficient calculated on TCRB nucleotide sequences. Out-of-frame TCRB sequences from naive cells were analyzed as a proxy for the pre-selection repertoire. The immuneACCESS repertoire file appears here via TCRdb, limited to in-frame rearrangements. These files lack a portion of the clones; in checked studies, under half of the deficit traces to unresolved V genes, and the cause of the others is not known. The DNA was the basis for D and trimming; V, J and clone size are from that table. The table for this sample lists over 500,000 clones; 15% to 19% of them were counted only once. 0.093% of the sample comes from the top ten.

This clone was seen a few times. Its antigen is currently not known. Base quality data are lacking; no much larger clone is found one base away. This receptor was taken from a man aged 18 to 35 in good health. The material sequenced was naive CD4+ T cells from blood. Read against the paper, the sample's cell subset or site label means: true naive CD4+ T cells.

CDR3 sequence: CAISELKVAGGTDTQYF. The DNA sequence is given as TGTGCCATCAGTGAGTTGAAGGTAGCGGGAGGGACAGATACGCAGTATTTT. This receptor chain uses TRBV10-3 and TRBJ2-3; 11 bases in the middle match TRBD2. The germline V gene encodes CDR1 ENHRY and CDR2 SYGVKD. Its CDR3 holds 17 amino acids, cysteine through phenylalanine. Just the 51-base CDR3 DNA is kept, in frame starting at base 1. Relative to germline, V is missing 1 base and J is missing 3 bases, with 6 bases of the junction outside any gene match.